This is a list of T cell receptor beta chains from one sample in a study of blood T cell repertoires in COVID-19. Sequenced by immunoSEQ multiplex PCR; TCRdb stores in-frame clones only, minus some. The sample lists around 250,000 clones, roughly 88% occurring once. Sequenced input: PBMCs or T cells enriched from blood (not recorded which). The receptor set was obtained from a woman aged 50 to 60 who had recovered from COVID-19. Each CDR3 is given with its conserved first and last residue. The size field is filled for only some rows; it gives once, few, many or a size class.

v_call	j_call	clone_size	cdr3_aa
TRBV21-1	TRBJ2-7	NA	CASSPAVEEPGEQYF
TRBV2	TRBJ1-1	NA	CARTEQGFAEAFF
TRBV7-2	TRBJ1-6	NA	CASSPEGQGLSPLHF
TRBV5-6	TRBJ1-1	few	CASSLGQGSFEAFF
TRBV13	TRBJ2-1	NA	CASSSSGEPRIF
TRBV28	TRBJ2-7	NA	CASSLTSVIYEQYF
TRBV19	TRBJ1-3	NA	CASRGQTRNTIYF
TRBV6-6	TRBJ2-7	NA	CASSRTGTYEQYF
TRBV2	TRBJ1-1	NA	CASSESSAEAFF
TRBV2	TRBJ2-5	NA	CASSGLGGRETQYF